Described below is a single T cell receptor (beta chain) sequence and its context. Its antigen is as yet unknown. Measured with immunoSEQ multiplex PCR; TCRdb has only the in-frame clones, and not every one. The table has 150,000 or so clones, 89% seen once. This sample was included in a study of cytomegalovirus exposure and HLA in healthy donors. Broader study findings: The study flagged approximately 180 TCR beta chains as cytomegalovirus-associated.

This CDR3 contains 15 residues. Deletions cut 6 bases from V and 10 bases from J, with 19 bases between. Germline V CDR1 and CDR2: MNHEY, SMNVEV (reference sequence). The chain couples TRBV27 to TRBJ1-6; possibly TRBD1 for D (6 bases). The TCR comes from a woman between 18 and 29 years old in good health and CMV-seropositive. The material sequenced was PBMCs. CDR3 DNA: TGTGCCAGCAGCTCTGGGGGACAAAGTAGATCACCCCTCCACTTT. It codes for CASSSGGQSRSPLHF.